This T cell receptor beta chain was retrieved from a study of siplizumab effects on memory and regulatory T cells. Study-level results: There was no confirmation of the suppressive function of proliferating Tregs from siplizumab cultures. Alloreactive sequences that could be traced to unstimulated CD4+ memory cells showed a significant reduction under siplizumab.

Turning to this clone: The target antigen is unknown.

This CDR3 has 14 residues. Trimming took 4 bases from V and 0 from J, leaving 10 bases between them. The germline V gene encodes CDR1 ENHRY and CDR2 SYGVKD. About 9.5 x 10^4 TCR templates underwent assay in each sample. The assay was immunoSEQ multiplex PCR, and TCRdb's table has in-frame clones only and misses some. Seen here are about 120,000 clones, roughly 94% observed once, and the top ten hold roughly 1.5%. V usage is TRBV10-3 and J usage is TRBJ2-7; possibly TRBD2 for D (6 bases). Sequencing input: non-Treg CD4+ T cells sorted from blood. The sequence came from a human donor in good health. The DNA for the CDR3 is TGTGCCATCAGTGGGGGGGAGGTCTCCTACGAGCAGTACTTC. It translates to CAISGGEVSYEQYF.